The clone carrying this T cell receptor (beta chain) was picked up a small number of times. No antigen is known for it. The data were taken from a study of early T cells in non-severe SARS-CoV-2 infection. Regarding the study as a whole: The study's VDJdb matching favored anti-spike CD8 responses and missed private and CD4 specificities.

This CDR3 is 13 amino acids long. The V gene's germline CDR1 is SQVTM and CDR2 ANQGSEA. Trimming left V 4 bases short and J 1 base short, with 8 bases between. TCRdb itself ran the 5' RACE reads through MiXCR, one entry per CDR3 protein. Of roughly 23,000 distinct CDR3 sequences listed, 3% to 4.5% are singletons. Sequencing was performed on whole blood. This receptor was obtained from an adult who was a healthcare worker with PCR-confirmed SARS-CoV-2 infection or an uninfected control (not recorded which). This chain joins TRBV29-1 and TRBJ1-3; D remains unclear. DNA for the CDR3: TGCAGCGTTGGGGTTCTGTCTGGAAACACCATATATTTT. This sequence encodes CSVGVLSGNTIYF.